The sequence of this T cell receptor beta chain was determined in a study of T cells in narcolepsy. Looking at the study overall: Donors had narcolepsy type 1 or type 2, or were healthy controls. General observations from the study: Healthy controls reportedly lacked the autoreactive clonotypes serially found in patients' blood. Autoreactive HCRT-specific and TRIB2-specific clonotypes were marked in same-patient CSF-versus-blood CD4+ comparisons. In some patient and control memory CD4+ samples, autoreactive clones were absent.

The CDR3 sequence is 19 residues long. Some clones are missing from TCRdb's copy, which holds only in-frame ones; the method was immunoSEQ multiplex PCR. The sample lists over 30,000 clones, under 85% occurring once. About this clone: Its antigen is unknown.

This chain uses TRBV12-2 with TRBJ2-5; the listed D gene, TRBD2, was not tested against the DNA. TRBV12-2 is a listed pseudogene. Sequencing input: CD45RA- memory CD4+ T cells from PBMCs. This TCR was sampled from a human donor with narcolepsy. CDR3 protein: CASRFPVLRASGPQETQYF. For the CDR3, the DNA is TGTGCAAGTCGCTTCCCGGTGTTGCGGGCTAGCGGTCCACAAGAGACCCAGTACTTC.